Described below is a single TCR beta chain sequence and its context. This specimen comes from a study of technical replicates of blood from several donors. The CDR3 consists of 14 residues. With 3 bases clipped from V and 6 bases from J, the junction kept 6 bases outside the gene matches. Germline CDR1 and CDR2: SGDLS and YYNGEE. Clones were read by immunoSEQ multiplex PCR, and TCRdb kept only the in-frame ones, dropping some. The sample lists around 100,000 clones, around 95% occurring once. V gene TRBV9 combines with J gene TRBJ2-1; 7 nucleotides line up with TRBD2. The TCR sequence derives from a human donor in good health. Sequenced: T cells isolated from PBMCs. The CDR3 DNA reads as TGTGCCAGCAGCGCCCGGGACTACTTCAATGAGCAGTTCTTC. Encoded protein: CASSARDYFNEQFF.